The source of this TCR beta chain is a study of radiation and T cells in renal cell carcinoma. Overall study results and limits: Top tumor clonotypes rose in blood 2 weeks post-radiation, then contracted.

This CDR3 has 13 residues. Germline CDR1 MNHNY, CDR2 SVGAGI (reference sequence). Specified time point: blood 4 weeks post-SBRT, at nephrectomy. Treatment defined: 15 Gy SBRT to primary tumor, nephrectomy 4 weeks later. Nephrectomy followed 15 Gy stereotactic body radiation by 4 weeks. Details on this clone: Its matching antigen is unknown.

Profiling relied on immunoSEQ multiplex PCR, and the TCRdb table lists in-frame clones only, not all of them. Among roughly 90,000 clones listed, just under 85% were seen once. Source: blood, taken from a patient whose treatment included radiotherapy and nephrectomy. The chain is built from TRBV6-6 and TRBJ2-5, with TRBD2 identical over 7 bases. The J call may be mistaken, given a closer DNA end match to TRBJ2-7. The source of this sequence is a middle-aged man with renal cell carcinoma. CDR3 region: CASSPFSGSEQYF. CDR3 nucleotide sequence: TGTGCCAGCAGCCCCTTTAGCGGGTCCGAGCAGTACTTC.